This record concerns one T cell receptor beta chain sequence. The antigen is unknown. One end of the junction is discordant with germline, which a read error may explain. Per the germline V gene, CDR1 is WSHSY and CDR2 is SAAADI. The CDR3 spans 14 residues. The study profiled TCR beta VDJ and CDR3 using genomic DNA as template. TCRdb analysed the reads with MiXCR anew, one entry per CDR3 protein. The sample shows 110,000 or so distinct CDR3 sequences, 40% to 65% of them seen only once. The sample comes from a study of CD8+CD57+ T cells in acquired aplastic anemia. Study-wide context: Sorted CD4+ and CD8+ cells gave a mean 3.2 ug DNA, range 0.2 to 27.4 ug.

Study results and caveats: Patients and controls had in common 25 to 35 CD8+ CDR3 sequences.

The source material was sorted CD4+, CD8+, or CD8+CD57+ T cells (not recorded which) from PBMCs. The receptor's source is a human donor in good health, serving as a control. The rearrangement joins TRBV10-2 to TRBJ1-2, with D perhaps matching TRBD1 (6 bases). CDR3 coding DNA: TGTGCCAGCAGCCGGAACCGACAGGAATATGGCTACACCTTC. This translates into CASSRNRQEYGYTF.